This entry lists 13 T cell receptor beta chains sequenced from one sample in a study of vaccination and CD4 T cells after COVID-19. Cultured CD4+ T cell DNA underwent sequencing with the Oncomine TCR Beta short-read assay. TCRdb itself ran the PCR reads through MiXCR, one entry per CDR3 protein. The sample consists of about 14,000 distinct CDR3 sequences, less than 50% of them appearing once. Documented treatment: roughly 10-day PBMC culture with coronavirus spike peptide pools or control peptides (ViraFEST assay). Antigens for these TCRs are unknown. The sequencing input was CD4+ T cells from blood, cultured in vitro. The receptors come from a human donor who had recovered from COVID-19.

This clonotype was counted between two and nine times. The rearrangement uses TRBV6-1 and TRBJ2-6; D is ambiguous. Trimming shortened V by 6 bases and J by 0 bases, and 9 bases separated the two germline ends. The CDR3 loop spans 15 amino acids. Per the germline V gene, CDR1 is MNHNS and CDR2 is SASEGT. For the CDR3, the DNA is TGTGCCAGCAGAACCGACTTCTCTGGGGCCAACGTCCTGACTTTC. Protein: CASRTDFSGANVLTF.

This clonotype appeared a few times. Written as DNA, the CDR3 is TGTGCCAGCACCCAACTGCAGAGCTCCTATAATTCACCCCTCCACTTT. Translated, it gives CASTQLQSSYNSPLHF. The rearrangement joins TRBV6-1 to TRBJ1-6; D not certain. CDR3 length: 16 residues. The V and J ends lost 7 bases and 0 bases respectively, with 13 bases between them. The germline CDR1 and CDR2 sequences are MNHNS and SASEGT.

This clonotype has only a few counts. The chain employs TRBV2 and TRBJ2-3; 9 nucleotides line up with TRBD2. CDR3 length: 15 amino acids. The germline gives CDR1 SNHLY, CDR2 FYNNEI. V gave up 6 bases and J gave up 6 bases; unmatched junction bases: 10. The CDR3 DNA reads TGTGCCAGCAGGGGGAGTAGCGGGGGTTGGGATACGCAGTATTTT. It specifies CASRGSSGGWDTQYF. The whole variable domain, filled in from reference TRBV2 and TRBJ2-3, reads EPEVTQTPSHQVTQMGQEVILRCVPISNHLYFYWYRQILGQKVEFLVSFYNNEISEKSEIFDDQFSVERPDGSNFTLKIRSTKLEDSAMYFCASRGSSGGWDTQYFGPGTRLTVL.

The chain joins TRBV20-1 to TRBJ1-5; D call uncertain. CDR3 length: 14 amino acids. The V gene's germline CDR1 is DFQATT and CDR2 SNEGSKA (reference sequence). With 4 bases removed from V and 0 bases from J, the gap between germline ends came to 10 bases. CDR3 residues: CSATRGNSNQPQHF. For the CDR3, the DNA is TGCAGTGCTACACGAGGTAATAGCAATCAGCCCCAGCATTTT.

The gene calls are TRBV30 and TRBJ1-1; no clear D gene. This CDR3 is built from 16 residues. Germline V gene lookup returns CDR1 GTSNPN and CDR2 SVGIG (reference sequence). Trimming cost V 0 bases and J 4 bases, with 18 bases left between them. CDR3 nucleotide sequence: TGTGCCTGGAGTGTACTAAGGCGTGCGGAACGCACTGAAGCTTTCTTT. It specifies CAWSVLRRAERTEAFF. The full variable domain, in which reference TRBV30 and TRBJ1-1 provide the parts outside the CDR3, is SQTIHQWPATLVQPVGSPLSLECTVEGTSNPNLYWYRQAAGRGLQLLFYSVGIGQISSEVPQNLSASRPQDRQFILSSKKLLLSDSGFYLCAWSVLRRAERTEAFFGQGTRLTVV.

The V gene is TRBV5-4, the J gene TRBJ1-1; no definite D call. Germline V CDR1 and CDR2: SGHNT, YYREEE (reference sequence). V lost 4 bases and J lost 6, with 13 bases in between. This CDR3 contains 13 residues. In nucleotides, the CDR3 is TGTGCCAGCAGCACAAACCCCCCGGCTGAAGCTTTCTTT. This translates into CASSTNPPAEAFF.

The rearrangement uses TRBV28 and TRBJ2-5; 7 positions agree with TRBD1. The V gene end was trimmed by 4 bases and the J gene end by 5 bases; junction bases not matched to a gene: 7. The CDR3 is 14 residues long. Germline CDR1 reads MDHEN; CDR2 reads SYDVKM. CDR3 DNA: TGTGCCAGCAGTTCTTACAGGGGCGGGGAGACCCAGTACTTC. Amino acid sequence: CASSSYRGGETQYF.

This clonotype was counted a few times. The chain has TRBV20-1 and TRBJ1-6; D is unresolved. Per the germline V gene, CDR1 is DFQATT and CDR2 is SNEGSKA (reference sequence). V gave up 8 bases and J gave up 2 bases, with 10 bases separating them. The CDR3 totals 13 residues. The CDR3, as DNA: TGCAGTCCAGGCGAGACCTATAATTCACCCCTCCACTTT. It yields the protein CSPGETYNSPLHF.

The rearrangement joins TRBV6-1 to TRBJ2-7; no reliable D call. Trimming pared 1 base from V and 0 bases from J, leaving 7 bases between. This CDR3 is 14 amino acids long. CDR1 is MNHNS, CDR2 SASEGT, per germline. As DNA, the CDR3 is TGTGCCAGCAGTGAAGGGAACCTCTCCTACGAGCAGTACTTC. It translates to CASSEGNLSYEQYF.

This chain links TRBV28 with TRBJ2-7, with 8 bases aligning to TRBD1. This CDR3 has 15 amino acids. Germline CDR1 is MDHEN and CDR2 is SYDVKM. The V segment lost 7 bases and the J segment 2 bases; nucleotides outside the gene matches: 10. CDR3 nucleotide sequence: TGTGCCAGCACCCTAGGACAGGGAAGGACCTACGAGCAGTACTTC. It is translated as CASTLGQGRTYEQYF.

The J gene is TRBJ1-1, the V gene TRBV4-1; D is uncertain. This CDR3 has 18 residues. Germline values: CDR1 MGHRA, CDR2 YSYEKL. The V and J ends lost 3 bases and 5 bases respectively, with 25 bases between them. CDR3 DNA sequence: TGCGCCAGCAGCCAGAATAAGGACGGATCCTCGTGGGGAACTGAAGCTTTCTTT. Its protein is CASSQNKDGSSWGTEAFF.

The rearrangement links TRBV6-1 to TRBJ2-1; D is possibly TRBD2 (7 bases). Germline lookup yields CDR1 MNHNS and CDR2 SASEGT. Trimming shortened V by 3 bases and J by 7 bases, and 13 bases separated the two germline ends. CDR3 size: 14 residues. CDR3 sequence (DNA): TGTGCCAGCAGTGATGGGGGGGGCTGGAATGAGCAGTTCTTC. Its translation is CASSDGGGWNEQFF.

The chain has TRBV20-1 and TRBJ1-4; D remains ambiguous. In germline, CDR1 is DFQATT, CDR2 SNEGSKA (reference sequence). The germline V and J ends were trimmed by 0 bases and 7 bases, with 3 bases remaining between them. The CDR3 consists of 11 residues. The CDR3 DNA sequence: TGCAGTGCTAGAGAGGGTGAAAAACTGTTTTTT. Amino acid sequence: CSAREGEKLFF.